Presented here are 21 T cell receptor beta chains from one specimen sequenced in a study of regulatory T cells in long-lasting Graves disease. With iRepertoire HTBI primers and Arm-PCR of CDR3 regions, TCR beta libraries were built. MiXCR was run by TCRdb on the multiplex PCR reads, yielding one entry per CDR3 protein. The sample lists over 300,000 distinct CDR3 sequences; around 20% were seen once. Time point noted: persistent/refractory GD, antithyroid drugs over 5 years with positive TRAb. PBMC-derived RNA was used for the TCR library. Source: peripheral blood mononuclear cells (PBMCs), taken when the disease was refractory, from a patient treated with antithyroid drugs. These receptors were taken from a female donor with Graves disease.

V is TRBV29-1 and J is TRBJ1-5; D is undetermined. V was trimmed by 4 bases and J by 4 bases, leaving 11 bases between them. The germline gives CDR1 SQVTM, CDR2 ANQGSEA. The CDR3 covers 13 residues. The DNA of the CDR3 is TGCAGCGTTGCCGGACGGCTGAATCAGCCCCAGCATTTT. Its translation: CSVAGRLNQPQHF.

This clonotype was counted at least ten times. CDR3 nucleotide sequence: TGTGCCAGCAGTTTACGCGCAGGGATGAACACTGAAGCTTTCTTT. This encodes CASSLRAGMNTEAFF. This rearrangement joins TRBV27 to TRBJ1-1, with a weak D call TRBD1 (5 bases). Germline assignment: CDR1 MNHEY and CDR2 SMNVEV (reference sequence). The CDR3 length is 15 residues. Trimming took off 2 bases at V and 0 bases at J, with 10 bases between the two ends.

For this clonotype: A much larger clone lies a single base off, so this may be a read error. The CDR3 DNA sequence: TGTGCCAGCAGTGGAATGTCGGAAGGCTACACCTTC. This codes for CASSGMSEGYTF. The chain combines TRBV2 with TRBJ1-2; the D is unclear. The germline gives CDR1 SNHLY, CDR2 FYNNEI. The CDR3 has 12 residues. Between the trimmed V and J ends, which lost 4 bases and 8 bases, there was a span of 11 bases.

This clonotype was counted only a few times. The chain combines TRBV27 with TRBJ2-7; 9 nucleotides agree with TRBD1. Trimming took 3 bases from V and 2 from J; bases not matched to a gene: 2. CDR1 is MNHEY, CDR2 SMNVEV, per germline (reference sequence). CDR3 length: 14 residues. The CDR3 protein is CASSLTGGTYEQYF. In DNA form, the CDR3 reads TGTGCCAGCAGTTTGACAGGGGGTACCTACGAGCAGTACTTC.

This clonotype was seen a handful of times. The chain combines TRBV27 with TRBJ2-5, with unresolved D. The ends were cut back, 4 bases at V and 5 bases at J, with 11 bases in the middle. CDR1 is MNHEY, CDR2 SMNVEV, per germline (reference sequence). This CDR3 spans 13 amino acids. The CDR3 sequence: CASSSLLGETQYF. The CDR3 DNA is TGTGCCAGCAGTTCCCTGCTTGGGGAGACCCAGTACTTC.

This clonotype was recorded many times. The chain employs TRBV28 and TRBJ1-4, with 7 bases lining up with TRBD1. Germline V gene data show CDR1 as MDHEN and CDR2 as SYDVKM. The CDR3 covers 14 residues. V trimming: 3 bases; J trimming: 8 bases; junction bases outside the gene matches: 6. DNA for the CDR3: TGTGCCAGCAGTTTGTGGGACAGCGGAGAAAAACTGTTTTTT. Translated: CASSLWDSGEKLFF.

J is TRBJ2-2 and V is TRBV5-4; D gene unclear. Germline CDR1 SGHNT, CDR2 YYREEE (reference sequence). V lost 3 bases to trimming and J lost 7 bases, with 13 bases between them. The CDR3 sequence is 14 residues long. DNA for the CDR3: TGTGCCAGCAGCTCTGTATTACTCGGCGGGGAGCTGTTTTTT. Its translation: CASSSVLLGGELFF.

This clonotype was counted ten times or more. The chain recombines TRBV29-1 with TRBJ1-2; D gene uncertain. Trimming removed 3 bases at V and 5 bases at J, with 10 bases between. The CDR3 spans 12 residues. Germline lookup yields CDR1 SQVTM and CDR2 ANQGSEA. The CDR3, as DNA: TGCAGCGTTGAGGGAGGGCTTTATGGCTACACCTTC. It yields the protein CSVEGGLYGYTF. Combining the CDR3 with reference TRBV29-1 and TRBJ1-2 gives the whole variable domain SAVISQKPSRDICQRGTSLTIQCQVDSQVTMMFWYRQQPGQSLTLIATANQGSEATYESGFVIDKFPISRPNLTFSTLTVSNMSPEDSSIYLCSVEGGLYGYTFGSGTRLTVV.

The sample holds many counts of this clonotype. The chain is built from TRBV12-5 and TRBJ1-5; TRBD1 agrees at 8 bases. The CDR3 is 17 residues long. Germline V gene data show CDR1 as LGHNT and CDR2 as FRNRAP. The ends lost 0 bases at V and 2 bases at J; junction bases unmatched: 6. Here the CDR3 reads CASGLVPGTGRNQPQHF. The CDR3 DNA reads as TGTGCTAGTGGTTTGGTACCAGGGACAGGACGCAATCAGCCCCAGCATTTT.

V gene TRBV19 combines with J gene TRBJ1-6; a weak D match, TRBD1 (5 bases). CDR1 LNHDA and CDR2 SQIVND come from the germline V gene (reference sequence). CDR3 size: 15 residues. V was shortened by 7 bases and J by 10 bases, with 20 bases between the two germline ends. The CDR3 spells CASTPKFQRGSPLHF. The CDR3, as DNA: TGTGCCAGTACCCCCAAGTTCCAGCGGGGGTCACCCCTCCACTTT.

This clonotype was picked up many times. The chain joins TRBV20-1 to TRBJ1-4, with 10 bases fitting TRBD1. The CDR3 consists of 14 residues. Germline V gene lookup returns CDR1 DFQATT and CDR2 SNEGSKA (reference sequence). V shed 6 bases, J shed 8 bases, and the junction held 9 bases outside the gene matches. As DNA, the CDR3 is TGCAGTGCGGGGCAGGACAGGGGGATAGAAAAACTGTTTTTT. Its translation is CSAGQDRGIEKLFF.

This clonotype was recorded a few times. This chain uses TRBV24-1 with TRBJ2-7; D unresolved. Trimming shortened V by 9 bases and J by 6 bases, and 14 bases separated the two germline ends. CDR1 is KGHDR, CDR2 SFDVKD, per germline. The CDR3 sequence is 12 residues long. The CDR3 nucleotides are TGTGCCACCGATTCAGGATCCCGCGAGCAGTACTTC. Amino acid sequence: CATDSGSREQYF.

The genes are TRBV5-1 and TRBJ2-6; D remains unclear. CDR1 is SGHRS and CDR2 is YFSETQ in the germline V gene. This CDR3 is built from 17 residues. V was pared by 5 bases and J by 2 bases, with 17 bases between. CDR3 bases: TGCGCCAGCAGGCGCACTCTCAGTTTAGCTGGGGCCAACGTCCTGACTTTC. This translates into CASRRTLSLAGANVLTF.

This clonotype was detected ten times or more. The chain links TRBV11-2 to TRBJ2-5; 7 bases agree with TRBD1. After removal of 5 bases from V and 9 bases from J, the junction contained 9 bases not matched to a gene. The CDR3 has 13 residues. The germline V gene encodes CDR1 SGHAT and CDR2 FQNNGV. The CDR3 region is CASSVDRRQPQYF. The CDR3 DNA reads TGTGCCAGCAGCGTGGACAGGCGACAGCCCCAGTACTTC.

The genes are TRBV28 and TRBJ2-7; unclear D gene. Germline loops: CDR1 MDHEN, CDR2 SYDVKM. Trimming shortened V by 5 bases and J by 3 bases, and 14 bases separated the two germline ends. The length of the CDR3 is 14 residues. The CDR3 is CASSKLDTVYEQYF. The CDR3 coding sequence is TGTGCCAGCAGTAAATTGGATACCGTCTACGAGCAGTACTTC.

The chain carries TRBV13 and TRBJ2-7; TRBD2 agrees at 11 bases. The CDR3 is 15 residues long. Looked up from germline, CDR1 is PRHDT and CDR2 is FYEKMQ (reference sequence). Losses at the gene ends were 4 bases for V and 3 bases for J; bases not matched to a gene: 5. CDR3 protein: CASSSTGTSGYEQYF. DNA for the CDR3: TGTGCCAGCAGCTCGACCGGGACTAGCGGCTACGAGCAGTACTTC.

Many counts were recorded for this clonotype. V usage is TRBV2 and J usage is TRBJ2-6, with a tentative D call TRBD1 (5 bases). V was shortened by 11 bases and J by 2 bases, with 19 bases between the two germline ends. CDR1 and CDR2 from the germline V gene are SNHLY and FYNNEI. The CDR3 consists of 16 residues. CDR3 residues: CAGWKSTATGANVLTF. The CDR3 coding sequence is TGTGCCGGCTGGAAATCGACAGCAACTGGGGCCAACGTCCTGACTTTC. Full variable domain (outside the CDR3, taken from reference TRBV2 and TRBJ2-6): EPEVTQTPSHQVTQMGQEVILRCVPISNHLYFYWYRQILGQKVEFLVSFYNNEISEKSEIFDDQFSVERPDGSNFTLKIRSTKLEDSAMYFCAGWKSTATGANVLTFGAGSRLTVL.

The sample holds many counts of this clonotype. The chain is built from TRBV30 and TRBJ2-5; tentatively, D is TRBD1 or TRBD2 (6 bases each). This CDR3 contains 13 residues. The V gene's germline CDR1 is GTSNPN and CDR2 SVGIG (reference sequence). Trimming removed 2 bases at V and 5 bases at J, with 12 bases between. Here the CDR3 reads CAWSRGTQETQYF. In nucleotides, the CDR3 is TGTGCCTGGAGTCGGGGGACACAGGAGACCCAGTACTTC.

The chain is built from TRBV5-1 and TRBJ1-3; TRBD1 agrees at 7 bases. With 4 bases clipped from V and 4 bases from J, the junction kept 5 bases outside the gene matches. There are 14 residues in the CDR3. The germline V gene has CDR1 SGHRS and CDR2 YFSETQ. The CDR3, as DNA: TGCGCCAGCAGCCCCCAGGACAGGGGAAACACCATATATTTT. Translating it yields CASSPQDRGNTIYF. Filled out from reference TRBV5-1 and TRBJ1-3, the complete variable domain reads KAGVTQTPRYLIKTRGQQVTLSCSPISGHRSVSWYQQTPGQGLQFLFEYFSETQRNKGNFPGRFSGRQFSNSRSEMNVSTLELGDSALYLCASSPQDRGNTIYFGEGSWLTVV.

This clonotype has ten or more counts. V is TRBV7-9 and J is TRBJ2-7; no definite D call. The CDR3 sequence is 18 residues long. The germline CDR1 and CDR2 sequences are SEHNR and FQNEAQ (reference sequence). Trimming shortened V by 1 base and J by 2 bases, and 21 bases separated the two germline ends. The CDR3 nucleotides are TGTGCCAGCAGCTTAGACGGAAGACATACGTTCCTAACCTACGAGCAGTACTTC. Residues: CASSLDGRHTFLTYEQYF.

V is TRBV29-1 and J is TRBJ2-1; TRBD2 is a possible D gene (5 bases). Trimming shortened V by 1 base and J by 4 bases, and 14 bases separated the two germline ends. The CDR3 is 15 residues long. The germline CDR1 and CDR2 sequences are SQVTM and ANQGSEA. Here the CDR3 DNA reads TGCAGCGTTGAAGGTGCAACGAGGGAATACAATGAGCAGTTCTTC. Translated: CSVEGATREYNEQFF.